In its sample, the clone carrying this T cell receptor beta chain was seen many times. Its specificity is unknown. This sample is part of a study of T cell repertoires in cytomegalovirus infection. Study-wide findings and caveats: The study found HLA-C-restricted CMV-specific TCR beta clonotypes dominating the ex vivo response.

TCRdb passed the reads through MiXCR, listing each CDR3 protein once. The sample comprises about 360,000 distinct CDR3 sequences, around 18% of which are singletons, and around 9.3% rests with the top ten. Deletions cut 5 bases from V and 6 bases from J, with 8 bases between. The CDR3 totals 12 residues. The source material was PBMCs. The chain is built from TRBV12-3 or TRBV12-4 and TRBJ1-5; D gene uncertain. This clonotype was sampled from a human donor in good health (CMV status not recorded). Some clones in this sample may be carry-over from other donors' samples. CDR3 residues: CASSPGVQPQHF. The CDR3 DNA reads TGTGCCAGCAGTCCTGGGGTTCAGCCCCAGCATTTT.